The table lists the clone carrying this T cell receptor (beta chain) with a few counts. Between the trimmed V and J ends, which lost 3 bases and 0 bases, there was a span of 11 bases. The CDR3 contains 15 residues. Germline CDR1 is LNHNV and CDR2 is YYDKDF (reference sequence). Using unique molecular identifiers, the investigators prepared the TCRbeta library. MiXCR, applied by TCRdb to the PCR reads, yields one record per CDR3 protein. Among more than 450,000 distinct CDR3 sequences listed, 15% to 20% were seen once. The data stem from a study of T-cell reconstitution after alpha-beta-depleted transplantation in children.

The source material was PBMCs from the stem cell graft donor, sampled from the stem cell graft. The sequence was obtained from a human donor who donated a stem cell graft to a child with acute lymphoblastic leukemia. The genes are TRBV15 and TRBJ1-1; D is ambiguous. Here the CDR3 DNA reads TGTGCCACCAGCAGCGAGGGCTACATGAACACTGAAGCTTTCTTT. It codes for CATSSEGYMNTEAFF.